Below are 17 T cell receptor beta chains sequenced from a single sample in a study of cytomegalovirus exposure and HLA in healthy donors. It was with 60 Vbeta and 13 Jbeta primers that the PCR ran. Method: immunoSEQ multiplex PCR; TCRdb's copy keeps in-frame clones and lacks some. This sample has 100,000 to 150,000 clones; about 80% occur once, and the top ten carry 3% to 3.5%. The sequencing input was PBMCs. The receptors come from a woman in her forties or fifties in good health and CMV-seronegative.

The rearrangement uses TRBV11-2 and TRBJ2-7; 8 bases agree with TRBD2. This CDR3 comprises 17 residues. Germline loops: CDR1 SGHAT, CDR2 FQNNGV. V was pared by 4 bases and J by 7 bases, with 18 bases of the junction left unmatched. Written as DNA, the CDR3 is TGTGCCAGCAGCTCCGGAGGTTGGGAAGCGGGAGAGGGGGAGCAGTACTTC. Protein product: CASSSGGWEAGEGEQYF. The whole variable domain, remainder taken from reference TRBV11-2 and TRBJ2-7, is EAGVAQSPRYKIIEKRQSVAFWCNPISGHATLYWYQQILGQGPKLLIQFQNNGVVDDSQLPKDRFSAERLKGVDSTLKIQPAKLEDSAVYLCASSSGGWEAGEGEQYFGPGTRLTVT.

This clone was seen more than once but under ten times. The chain joins TRBV7-3 to TRBJ2-3; 7 bases agree with TRBD2. Germline CDR1 is SGHTA and CDR2 is FQGTGA. The J segment lost 0 bases and the V segment lost 4 bases, leaving 4 bases of the junction unmatched. The CDR3 consists of 15 residues. The CDR3 loop is CASSSLAESTDTQYF. CDR3 DNA: TGTGCCAGCAGCTCGCTAGCGGAAAGCACAGATACGCAGTATTTT.

The chain has TRBV10-3 and TRBJ2-3; 12 bases line up with TRBD2. Germline assignment: CDR1 ENHRY and CDR2 SYGVKD. Trimming removed 6 bases from V and 5 bases from J; junction bases left unmatched: 15. The CDR3 extends over 18 amino acids. The CDR3 DNA sequence: TGTGCCATCAGAGCCCTAGCGGGAGGGCCCTGGGGGGGAGATACGCAGTATTTT. Its protein is CAIRALAGGPWGGDTQYF.

The rearrangement joins TRBV19 to TRBJ1-5; TRBD1 agrees at 8 bases. Germline values: CDR1 LNHDA, CDR2 SQIVND (reference sequence). Germline trimming cut 4 bases from V and 7 bases from J; bases unmatched to any gene: 9. This CDR3 is built from 15 residues. The CDR3 here is CASSTSAGGGQPQHF. The DNA for the CDR3 is TGTGCCAGTAGTACCAGCGCAGGGGGCGGACAGCCCCAGCATTTT.

The chain has TRBV6-6 and TRBJ2-7, with D tentatively TRBD1 (6 bases). The CDR3 has 14 residues. Germline CDR1 and CDR2: MNHNY and SVGAGI (reference sequence). Trimming shortened V by 2 bases and J by 3 bases, and 11 bases separated the two germline ends. CDR3 DNA: TGTGCCAGCAGTTACCAGGGGATGGTCTACGAGCAGTACTTC. Amino acid sequence: CASSYQGMVYEQYF.

The chain recombines TRBV20-1 with TRBJ2-3; D not certain. Germline V gives CDR1 DFQATT, CDR2 SNEGSKA (reference sequence). V lost 6 bases and J 6 bases, leaving 7 bases between the germline ends. The CDR3 loop spans 10 amino acids. Here the CDR3 DNA reads TGCAGTGCAATCGAGGATACGCAGTATTTT. This translates into CSAIEDTQYF.

This clone came up a few times. V usage is TRBV28 and J usage is TRBJ2-3, with a possible D match to TRBD2 (5 bases). The CDR3 extends over 15 amino acids. The germline V and J ends were trimmed by 3 bases and 3 bases, with 13 bases remaining between them. CDR1 MDHEN and CDR2 SYDVKM come from the germline V gene. The CDR3 spells CASSFGGSETDTQYF. DNA of the CDR3: TGTGCCAGCAGTTTTGGTGGGAGTGAGACAGATACGCAGTATTTT.

The chain uses TRBV11-2 and TRBJ2-5; TRBD2 is a possible D gene (5 bases). Deletions cut 5 bases from V and 4 bases from J, with 14 bases between. Germline values: CDR1 SGHAT, CDR2 FQNNGV. The CDR3 has 14 residues. The CDR3 loop is CASSGRFLAETQYF. The DNA for the CDR3 is TGTGCCAGCAGCGGTAGATTCCTAGCAGAGACCCAGTACTTC.

This rearrangement joins TRBV7-2 to TRBJ1-5; D might be TRBD1 (5 bases). Germline V gene lookup returns CDR1 SGHTA and CDR2 FQGNSA. The V end lost 4 bases, the J end lost 8 bases, and 12 bases lay between the germline ends. The CDR3 has 13 residues. The CDR3 loop is CASSSTALEPQHF. DNA for the CDR3: TGTGCCAGCAGCTCGACAGCCCTGGAGCCCCAGCATTTT.

This chain uses TRBV10-2 with TRBJ1-1; D unclear. Germline CDR1 WSHSY, CDR2 SAAADI. Trimming took 7 bases from V and 9 from J, leaving 18 bases between them. The CDR3 loop spans 13 amino acids. The CDR3 reads CASTLPGAAQAFF. The CDR3 DNA is TGCGCCAGCACCCTGCCGGGAGCTGCTCAAGCTTTCTTT.

The rearrangement joins TRBV19 to TRBJ1-5; D perhaps matches TRBD1 (6 bases). V dropped 5 bases and J dropped 2 bases, with 13 bases sitting between them. This CDR3 comprises 15 residues. Germline V gene sequence: CDR1 LNHDA, CDR2 SQIVND (reference sequence). CDR3 in DNA: TGTGCCAGTAGTCCCCAGGGGCTTGGCAATCAGCCCCAGCATTTT. Its protein product is CASSPQGLGNQPQHF. Filled out from reference TRBV19 and TRBJ1-5, the complete variable domain reads DGGITQSPKYLFRKEGQNVTLSCEQNLNHDAMYWYRQDPGQGLRLIYYSQIVNDFQKGDIAEGYSVSREKKESFPLTVTSAQKNPTAFYLCASSPQGLGNQPQHFGDGTRLSIL.

The V call is TRBV5-1, the J call TRBJ2-1, with D possibly TRBD2 on 5 matching bases. Germline V gene lookup returns CDR1 SGHRS and CDR2 YFSETQ. CDR3 length: 12 residues. With 2 bases removed from V and 7 bases from J, the gap between germline ends came to 7 bases. CDR3 coding DNA: TGCGCCAGCAGCTTACTAGAAAATGAGCAGTTCTTC. Residues: CASSLLENEQFF. Using reference TRBV5-1 and TRBJ2-1 for the parts outside the CDR3, the full variable domain is KAGVTQTPRYLIKTRGQQVTLSCSPISGHRSVSWYQQTPGQGLQFLFEYFSETQRNKGNFPGRFSGRQFSNSRSEMNVSTLELGDSALYLCASSLLENEQFFGPGTRLTVL.

This clone was seen a handful of times. V is TRBV28 and J is TRBJ2-1, with TRBD1 matching 9 bases. V lost 5 bases and J lost 8; bases outside the gene matches: 13. CDR1 and CDR2 (germline): MDHEN, SYDVKM. The CDR3 is made up of 16 amino acids. CDR3 bases: TGTGCCAGCAGTGACCCTATACAGGGGGCGTTGGATGAGCAGTTCTTC. Protein product: CASSDPIQGALDEQFF.

The chain combines TRBV5-6 with TRBJ2-3, with D unresolved. Deletions cut 0 bases from V and 2 bases from J, with 10 bases between. CDR1 and CDR2 (germline): SGHDT, YYEEEE. This CDR3 is built from 15 residues. The CDR3 DNA reads TGTGCCAGCAGCTTGGTTACTTTATCCACAGATACGCAGTATTTT. It encodes CASSLVTLSTDTQYF.

Concerning this clone itself: At the DNA level, this CDR3 is encoded by other sequences in the same sample as well. The chain couples TRBV19 to TRBJ1-5; the D is unclear. V lost 3 bases and J lost 1, with 7 bases in between. The CDR3 consists of 14 residues. Germline CDR1 is LNHDA and CDR2 is SQIVND (reference sequence). In nucleotides, the CDR3 is TGTGCCAGTAGTATTGGCAACAGCAATCAGCCCCAGCATTTT. It is translated as CASSIGNSNQPQHF.

The V call is TRBV30, the J call TRBJ2-2; possibly TRBD1 for D (8 bases). V was cut by 2 bases and J by 2 bases, with 21 bases left in between. Per the germline V gene, CDR1 is GTSNPN and CDR2 is SVGIG (reference sequence). CDR3 length: 18 residues. The CDR3 sequence: CAWSRDRGREGNTGELFF. DNA of the CDR3: TGTGCCTGGAGTCGTGACAGGGGCAGGGAGGGCAACACCGGGGAGCTGTTTTTT.

V gene TRBV28 combines with J gene TRBJ1-1, with D maybe TRBD1 (5 bases). Trimming left V 7 bases short and J 4 bases short, with 16 bases between. This CDR3 has 14 amino acids. Germline V gene sequence: CDR1 MDHEN, CDR2 SYDVKM. The CDR3, as DNA: TGTGCCAGCATCATGGGGGGGGTAAGCACTGAAGCTTTCTTT. Translated: CASIMGGVSTEAFF.